These 5 T cell receptor beta chains were all obtained from the same sample, sequenced in a study of T cells in Graves' hyperthyroidism and ophthalmopathy. TCR beta CDR3 region amplification was performed from RNA transcripts. The HTBI primer set was used in a first-round RT-PCR of the TCR CDR3. Via MiXCR, TCRdb re-called the multiplex PCR reads, giving one row per CDR3 protein. The sample has about 520,000 distinct CDR3 sequences; roughly a quarter are singletons. The specimen was blood. The receptors were sampled from a woman aged 25 to 39 with Graves' ophthalmopathy.

As concerns this clonotype: At one end, the junction sequence differs from germline, possibly due to a read error. The rearrangement links TRBV5-1 to TRBJ1-1; 7 nucleotides align to TRBD1. CDR1 and CDR2 (germline): SGHRS, YFSETQ. The CDR3 totals 15 residues. Here the CDR3 reads CASSLTGEGYTEACF. The CDR3 DNA reads TGCGCCAGCAGCTTGACAGGGGAGGGGTACACTGAAGCTTGCTTT.

This clonotype was observed a handful of times. This chain uses TRBV19 with TRBJ2-5, with D perhaps TRBD1 or TRBD2 (5 bases each). Trimming took 6 bases from V and 1 from J, leaving 9 bases between them. The CDR3 has 13 residues. Germline V gene lookup returns CDR1 LNHDA and CDR2 SQIVND (reference sequence). The CDR3 loop is CASSGTLQETQYF. The DNA of the CDR3 is TGTGCCAGTAGCGGGACCCTCCAAGAGACCCAGTACTTC.

In this sample, this clonotype turned up a few times. The CDR3 end shows no conserved phenylalanine or tryptophan, and so a read error is likely. It is unclear where the CDR3 begins or ends on the DNA, so no DNA is shown, and the CDR3 is as TCRdb lists it. The chain combines TRBV6-2 or TRBV6-3 with TRBJ2-2. Germline lookup yields CDR1 MNHEY and CDR2 SVGEGT. The CDR3 is 12 residues long, counting both termini. CDR3: CASSYLSGELLL.

This clonotype was counted at least ten times. This rearrangement joins TRBV5-6 to TRBJ2-5; D is unresolved. Trimming removed 1 base from V and 1 base from J, with 8 bases in between. This CDR3 is built from 14 residues. Germline loops: CDR1 SGHDT, CDR2 YYEEEE. DNA of the CDR3: TGTGCCAGCAGCTTGCTAGTAACCCAAGAGACCCAGTACTTC. It is translated as CASSLLVTQETQYF.

This clonotype was recorded a few times. The genes are TRBV19 and TRBJ2-7, with 14 nucleotides matching TRBD2. The CDR3 runs 17 residues. J gave up 7 bases and V 0 bases, and 8 bases lay outside the gene matches. Germline lookup yields CDR1 LNHDA and CDR2 SQIVND (reference sequence). The DNA of the CDR3 is TGTGCCAGTAGTATAGATTCCGGGACTAGCGGGAGTAGAGAGCAGTACTTC. Residues: CASSIDSGTSGSREQYF.